The 17 T cell receptor beta chains below come from one sample, sequenced in a study of preoperative IRX-2 immunotherapy in early breast cancer. Treatment defined: preoperative locoregional IRX-2 cytokine immunotherapy. Here immunoSEQ multiplex PCR was the method, and the copy in TCRdb shows in-frame clones only, minus some. The sample consists of about 98,000 clones, just over 85% of them appearing once. The source was tumor tissue, collected after IRX-2 immunotherapy. These receptors were obtained from a human donor with breast cancer.

This clone was counted once. The V and J genes are TRBV7-1 and TRBJ2-1; D might be TRBD1 or TRBD2, each matching 5 bases. TRBV7-1 is annotated as an ORF whose role is uncertain. The CDR3 covers 13 residues. V was pared by 4 bases and J by 9 bases, with 13 bases between. This CDR3 reads CASSLGAAAEQFF. CDR3 DNA sequence: TGTGCCAGCAGCTTAGGGGCAGCGGCTGAGCAGTTCTTC.

The chain recombines TRBV6-8 with TRBJ1-3; no definite D call. Between the trimmed V and J ends, which lost 7 bases and 3 bases, there was a span of 13 bases. Germline loops: CDR1 MNHGY, CDR2 SAAAGT. The CDR3 runs to 14 residues. CDR3 sequence (DNA): TGTGCCAGCAACCCGGGGATGGTTGGAAACACCATATATTTT. The encoded protein is CASNPGMVGNTIYF.

The chain employs TRBV10-2 and TRBJ2-5, with 7 bases lining up with TRBD1. The V segment lost 10 bases and the J segment 2 bases; nucleotides outside the gene matches: 4. Germline V CDR1 and CDR2: WSHSY, SAAADI. This CDR3 spans 12 amino acids. The CDR3 spells CATGTEQETQYF. CDR3 nucleotides: TGCGCCACCGGGACAGAGCAAGAGACCCAGTACTTC.

This clone came up a few times. This rearrangement joins TRBV11-1 to TRBJ1-5, with TRBD1 matching over 8 bases. The trim removed 3 bases at V and 9 bases at J, leaving 13 bases unmatched. The CDR3 runs 16 residues. Germline V lookup: CDR1 SGHAT, CDR2 FQDESV (reference sequence). The CDR3: CASSLGTGGRSGPQHF. The CDR3 region has the DNA TGTGCCAGCAGCTTGGGGACAGGCGGACGGTCGGGGCCCCAGCATTTT.

This clone was recorded only once. V and J are TRBV30 and TRBJ2-7; TRBD1 might be the D (6 bases). The V gene's germline CDR1 is GTSNPN and CDR2 SVGIG (reference sequence). This CDR3 contains 13 residues. Trimming stripped 6 bases from V and 2 bases from J, with 14 bases between. CDR3 sequence (DNA): TGTGCCTGTTTTAGGACAGCCACCTACGAGCAGTACTTC. Its translation is CACFRTATYEQYF.

In nucleotides, the CDR3 is TGCGCCAGCAGCTTCAATCAGGGGGAGGATGGCTACACCTTC. Its protein product is CASSFNQGEDGYTF. The V call is TRBV5-1, the J call TRBJ1-2; 7 positions agree with TRBD1. The CDR3 totals 14 residues. Germline lookup yields CDR1 SGHRS and CDR2 YFSETQ. J lost 6 bases, V lost 2 bases, and 7 bases had no gene match.

The rearrangement uses TRBV19 and TRBJ1-3; possible D gene TRBD1, 6 bases. This CDR3 is 17 amino acids long. Deletions cut 6 bases from V and 3 bases from J, with 21 bases between. Germline V lookup: CDR1 LNHDA, CDR2 SQIVND (reference sequence). The CDR3 nucleotides read TGTGCCAGTAGCCTTTTAGGCAGGGGAGAGGATGGAAACACCATATATTTT. This translates into CASSLLGRGEDGNTIYF.

This clone was counted only a few times. The V call is TRBV30, the J call TRBJ1-2, with D possibly TRBD1 on 5 matching bases. Trimming shortened V by 2 bases and J by 7 bases, and 17 bases separated the two germline ends. CDR1 GTSNPN and CDR2 SVGIG come from the germline V gene (reference sequence). There are 14 residues in the CDR3. CDR3 residues: CAWSSRRQIRGYTF. CDR3 bases: TGTGCCTGGAGTTCCCGCCGACAGATACGTGGCTACACCTTC.

A few counts support this clone. This chain joins TRBV6-8 and TRBJ1-2; TRBD1 matches at 8 bases. The CDR3 has 13 residues. V was pared by 5 bases and J by 8 bases, with 7 bases of the junction left unmatched. CDR1 is MNHGY, CDR2 SAAAGT, per germline. The CDR3 region is CASSKRTGQGYTF. As DNA, the CDR3 is TGTGCCAGCAGTAAACGGACAGGGCAGGGCTACACCTTC.

This clone occurred once. The gene calls are TRBV12-5 and TRBJ2-3, with D tentatively TRBD2 (6 bases). The ends were cut back, 7 bases at V and 0 bases at J, with 17 bases in the middle. CDR1 is LGHNT, CDR2 FRNRAP, per germline. This CDR3 region has 16 residues. The CDR3 protein is CASASGVGASTDTQYF. The CDR3 bases are TGTGCTAGTGCCTCGGGGGTCGGGGCGAGCACAGATACGCAGTATTTT.

The chain recombines TRBV6-8 with TRBJ2-7; 11 bases agree with TRBD1. The CDR3 is 14 amino acids. Germline V gene data show CDR1 as MNHGY and CDR2 as SAAAGT. With V trimmed by 6 bases and J by 3 bases, 4 bases remained unmatched. CDR3: CASRRDRGYYEQYF. DNA of the CDR3: TGTGCCAGCAGGAGGGACAGGGGGTACTACGAGCAGTACTTC.

This chain connects TRBV6-7 to TRBJ2-5; 7 bases match TRBD2. TRBV6-7 is an ORF for which the function is uncertain. The CDR3 length is 14 residues. The V gene end was trimmed by 5 bases and the J gene end by 7 bases; junction bases not matched to a gene: 10. CDR3 nucleotide sequence: TGTGCCAGCAGTGAAGCGGGACCCCGGGGGACCCAGTACTTC. It encodes CASSEAGPRGTQYF.

This clone has only a few counts. The chain employs TRBV14 and TRBJ1-5; D is unresolved. Germline V CDR1 and CDR2: SGHDN, FVKESK. Trimming removed 0 bases from V and 3 bases from J, with 9 bases in between. The CDR3 is 15 amino acids. The CDR3 sequence is CASSQERASNQPQHF. CDR3 DNA: TGTGCCAGCAGCCAAGAACGGGCTTCCAATCAGCCCCAGCATTTT.

The gene calls are TRBV7-6 and TRBJ2-2; 8 bases are shared with TRBD2. Germline assignment: CDR1 SGHVS and CDR2 FNYEAQ. Unmatched junction bases numbered 5, after V lost 5 bases and J lost 6 bases. This CDR3 has 14 amino acids. The CDR3 nucleotides read TGTGCCAGCAGCCACGGGGGGGCAGCCGGGGAGCTGTTTTTT. Amino acid sequence: CASSHGGAAGELFF.

This clone appeared a single time. The chain combines TRBV10-2 with TRBJ1-1, with D uncertain. In germline, CDR1 is WSHSY, CDR2 SAAADI. CDR3 length equals 13 residues. Trimming took off 3 bases at V and 0 bases at J, with 5 bases between the two ends. DNA of the CDR3: TGCGCCAGCAGTGACAGCTTGAACACTGAAGCTTTCTTT. Its translation is CASSDSLNTEAFF.

The chain carries TRBV23-1 and TRBJ2-7, with D uncertain. TRBV23-1 is recorded as an ORF, its role being uncertain. This CDR3 has 13 residues. Trimming removed 6 bases from V and 1 base from J, with 10 bases in between. As DNA, the CDR3 is TGCGCCAGCAGCCCCCGCCCGTCCTACGAGCAGTACTTC. Translated, it gives CASSPRPSYEQYF.

The chain combines TRBV11-3 with TRBJ2-6; D is unresolved. The CDR3 length is 15 residues. Germline CDR1 SGHNT, CDR2 YENEEA. V shed 3 bases and J shed 6 bases, with 12 bases lying between them. DNA for the CDR3: TGTGCCAGCAGCTTGGTGGCAGTTGAGGCCAACGTCCTGACTTTC. This codes for CASSLVAVEANVLTF. The full variable domain, with the rest looked up from reference TRBV11-3 and TRBJ2-6, is EAGVVQSPRYKIIEKKQPVAFWCNPISGHNTLYWYLQNLGQGPELLIRYENEEAVDDSQLPKDRFSAERLKGVDSTLKIQPAELGDSAVYLCASSLVAVEANVLTFGAGSRLTVL.